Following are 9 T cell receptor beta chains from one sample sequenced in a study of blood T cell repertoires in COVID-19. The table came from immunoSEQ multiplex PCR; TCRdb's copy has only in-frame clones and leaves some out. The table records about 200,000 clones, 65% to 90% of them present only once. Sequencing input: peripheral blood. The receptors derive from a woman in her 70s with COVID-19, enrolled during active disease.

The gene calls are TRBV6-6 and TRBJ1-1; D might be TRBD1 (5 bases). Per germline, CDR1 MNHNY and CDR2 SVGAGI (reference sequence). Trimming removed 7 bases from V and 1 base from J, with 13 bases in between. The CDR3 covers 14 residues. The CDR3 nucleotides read TGTGCCAGCACCTGGGGGGGGACGAACACTGAAGCTTTCTTT. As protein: CASTWGGTNTEAFF.

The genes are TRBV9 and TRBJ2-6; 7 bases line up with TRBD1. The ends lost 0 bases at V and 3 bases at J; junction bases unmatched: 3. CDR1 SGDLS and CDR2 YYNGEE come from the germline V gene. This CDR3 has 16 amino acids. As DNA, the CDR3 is TGTGCCAGCAGCGTAGAGAGGGGGCTTGGGGCCAACGTCCTGACTTTC. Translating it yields CASSVERGLGANVLTF.

Here the CDR3 reads CASSLQTSGGTDTQYF. The DNA of the CDR3 is TGTGCCAGTAGTCTCCAGACTAGCGGGGGCACAGATACGCAGTATTTT. The rearrangement uses TRBV19 and TRBJ2-3, with 11 bases lining up with TRBD2. The J segment lost 1 base and the V segment lost 5 bases, leaving 5 bases of the junction unmatched. Per germline, CDR1 LNHDA and CDR2 SQIVND (reference sequence). The CDR3 totals 16 residues.

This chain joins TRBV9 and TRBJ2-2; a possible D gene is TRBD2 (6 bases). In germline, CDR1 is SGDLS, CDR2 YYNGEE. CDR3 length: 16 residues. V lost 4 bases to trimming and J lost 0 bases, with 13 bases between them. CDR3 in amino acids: CASSRPGTPNTGELFF. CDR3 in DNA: TGTGCCAGCAGCCGTCCCGGGACTCCGAACACCGGGGAGCTGTTTTTT.

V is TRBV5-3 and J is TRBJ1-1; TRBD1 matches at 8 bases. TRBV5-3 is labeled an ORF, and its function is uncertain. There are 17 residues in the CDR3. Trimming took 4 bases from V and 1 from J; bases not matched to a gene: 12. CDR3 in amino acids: CARSKGQGGEPNTEAFF. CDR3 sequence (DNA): TGTGCCAGAAGCAAAGGACAGGGTGGGGAACCGAACACTGAAGCTTTCTTT.

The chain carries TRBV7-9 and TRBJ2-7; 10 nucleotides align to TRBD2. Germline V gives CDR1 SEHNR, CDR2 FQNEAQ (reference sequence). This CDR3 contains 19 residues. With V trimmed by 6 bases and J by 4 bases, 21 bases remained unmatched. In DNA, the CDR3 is TGTGCCAGCAGTGGCGGGGGACGAGCGGGAGGGGTCCCCCAATACGAGCAGTACTTC. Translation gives CASSGGGRAGGVPQYEQYF.

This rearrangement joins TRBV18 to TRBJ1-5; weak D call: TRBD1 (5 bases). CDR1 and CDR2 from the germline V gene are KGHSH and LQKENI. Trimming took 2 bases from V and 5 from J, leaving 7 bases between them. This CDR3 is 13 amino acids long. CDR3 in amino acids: CASSPGGDQPQHF. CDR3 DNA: TGTGCCAGCTCACCAGGGGGGGATCAGCCCCAGCATTTT.

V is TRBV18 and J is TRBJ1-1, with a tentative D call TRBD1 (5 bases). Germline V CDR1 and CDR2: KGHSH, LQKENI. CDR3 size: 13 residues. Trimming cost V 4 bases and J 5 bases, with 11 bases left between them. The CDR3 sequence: CASSQSGDTEAFF. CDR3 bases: TGTGCCAGCTCACAATCGGGGGATACTGAAGCTTTCTTT.

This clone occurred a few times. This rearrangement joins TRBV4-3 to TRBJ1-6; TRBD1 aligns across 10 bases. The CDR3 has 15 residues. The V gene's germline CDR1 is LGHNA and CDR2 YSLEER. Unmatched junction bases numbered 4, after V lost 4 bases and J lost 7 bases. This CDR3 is CASSPWTGGNSPLHF. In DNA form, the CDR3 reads TGCGCCAGCAGCCCATGGACAGGGGGGAATTCACCCCTCCACTTT.